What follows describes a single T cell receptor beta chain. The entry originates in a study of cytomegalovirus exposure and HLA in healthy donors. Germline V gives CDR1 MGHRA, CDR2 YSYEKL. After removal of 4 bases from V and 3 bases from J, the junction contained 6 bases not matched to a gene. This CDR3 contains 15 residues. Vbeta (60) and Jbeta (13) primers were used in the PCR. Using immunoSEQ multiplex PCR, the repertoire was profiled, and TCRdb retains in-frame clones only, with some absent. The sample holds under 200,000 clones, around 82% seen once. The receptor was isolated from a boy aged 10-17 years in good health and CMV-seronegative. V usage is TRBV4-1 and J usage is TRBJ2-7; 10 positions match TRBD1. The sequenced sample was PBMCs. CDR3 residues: CASSRPGTGDYEQYF. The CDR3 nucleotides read TGCGCCAGCAGCCGCCCCGGGACAGGGGACTACGAGCAGTACTTC.